Below, 11 T cell receptor beta chains from the same sample are listed, as sequenced in a study of cytomegalovirus exposure and HLA in healthy donors. PCR primers comprised 60 Vbeta and 13 Jbeta primers. Using immunoSEQ multiplex PCR, the repertoire was profiled, and TCRdb retains in-frame clones only, with some absent. The table shows about 200,000 clones, with 70% occurring only once. The sample taken for sequencing was PBMCs. The receptors were sampled from a man aged 40-49 years in good health and CMV-seropositive.

The rearrangement uses TRBV6-6 and TRBJ1-2; 7 bases agree with TRBD1. CDR1 is MNHNY, CDR2 SVGAGI, per germline (reference sequence). J was trimmed by 7 bases and V by 4 bases; bases with no gene match: 9. The CDR3 is 14 residues long. For the CDR3, the DNA is TGTGCCAGCAGTTCTTCCAGGGACAGTGTTGGCTACACCTTC. Translating it yields CASSSSRDSVGYTF.

This clone was picked up one time. The chain combines TRBV7-2 with TRBJ1-5, with D possibly matching TRBD1 (5 bases). The germline CDR1 and CDR2 sequences are SGHTA and FQGNSA. CDR3 length: 13 amino acids. Trimming cost V 1 base and J 6 bases, with 7 bases left between them. CDR3 bases: TGTGCCAGCAGCTTAGGCAGGGCTCAGCCCCAGCATTTT. It codes for CASSLGRAQPQHF.

V is TRBV5-8 and J is TRBJ2-6, with D possibly being TRBD1 (5 bases). V lost 5 bases and J lost 0, with 15 bases in between. The V gene's germline CDR1 is SGHTS and CDR2 YDEGEE. CDR3 length: 17 amino acids. CDR3 sequence (DNA): TGTGCCAGCAGTCCTTTGAACAGGTACTCTGGGGCCAACGTCCTGACTTTC. Translation gives CASSPLNRYSGANVLTF.

The rearrangement uses TRBV5-4 and TRBJ2-5; the match to TRBD2 covers 9 bases. The CDR3 consists of 15 residues. CDR1 and CDR2 from the germline V gene are SGHNT and YYREEE (reference sequence). The junction had 7 bases not matched to a gene; V was cut back by 3 bases and J by 4 bases. The CDR3 bases are TGTGCCAGCAGCTCCAAGACGCGGGGGGGAGAGACCCAGTACTTC. It yields the protein CASSSKTRGGETQYF.

The rearrangement joins TRBV5-6 to TRBJ1-2; TRBD1 matches 8 bases. CDR1 and CDR2 (germline): SGHDT, YYEEEE. V shed 4 bases, J shed 6 bases, and the junction held 8 bases outside the gene matches. The CDR3 length is 14 residues. CDR3 DNA sequence: TGTGCCAGCAGCCCGACGCCAGGGGGCGATGGCTACACCTTC. Its protein is CASSPTPGGDGYTF.

The table lists this clone with a count of one. The V gene is TRBV18, the J gene TRBJ2-5; 9 bases are a match to TRBD1. In germline, CDR1 is KGHSH, CDR2 LQKENI. The CDR3 is 16 amino acids. Trimming cost V 4 bases and J 11 bases; bases outside gene matches: 17. DNA for the CDR3: TGTGCCAGCTCACTCATGAGGGGACAGGGCCTCGGAGAGCAGTACTTC. Residues: CASSLMRGQGLGEQYF.

The rearrangement joins TRBV19 to TRBJ1-6; the match to TRBD1 covers 7 bases. Germline V gene lookup returns CDR1 LNHDA and CDR2 SQIVND (reference sequence). V was pared by 8 bases and J by 7 bases, with 11 bases of the junction left unmatched. The CDR3 runs 15 residues. DNA for the CDR3: TGTGCCAGTTGTCGCTCCGGGACAGCCAATTCACCCCTCCACTTT. Its translation: CASCRSGTANSPLHF. The complete variable domain, with remaining parts taken from reference TRBV19 and TRBJ1-6, reads DGGITQSPKYLFRKEGQNVTLSCEQNLNHDAMYWYRQDPGQGLRLIYYSQIVNDFQKGDIAEGYSVSREKKESFPLTVTSAQKNPTAFYLCASCRSGTANSPLHFGNGTRLTVT.

The J gene is TRBJ2-5, the V gene TRBV5-6, with 9 bases identical to TRBD2. V was pared by 2 bases and J by 4 bases, with 9 bases of the junction left unmatched. The CDR3 length is 16 residues. Looked up from germline, CDR1 is SGHDT and CDR2 is YYEEEE. CDR3 in amino acids: CASSFVRTSARETQYF. The CDR3 nucleotides are TGTGCCAGCAGCTTCGTCCGGACTAGCGCGAGAGAGACCCAGTACTTC.

The chain has TRBV4-2 and TRBJ2-7; 10 nucleotides align to TRBD1. CDR1 is LGHNA, CDR2 YNFKEQ, per germline. The CDR3 spans 14 residues. V shed 4 bases and J 4 bases; nucleotides not matched to a gene: 4. CDR3 sequence (DNA): TGTGCCAGCAGCCCACGGACAGGGGGATACGAGCAGTACTTC. This sequence encodes CASSPRTGGYEQYF.

V and J are TRBV19 and TRBJ2-2; 8 bases fit TRBD1. Germline loops: CDR1 LNHDA, CDR2 SQIVND (reference sequence). The length of the CDR3 is 15 residues. J lost 4 bases, V lost 5 bases, and 6 bases had no gene match. The CDR3 DNA is TGTGCCAGTAGTTCCCCGGGACAGGTCACCGGGGAGCTGTTTTTT. It translates to CASSSPGQVTGELFF.

The genes are TRBV28 and TRBJ2-5; 11 nucleotides align to TRBD2. Per the germline V gene, CDR1 is MDHEN and CDR2 is SYDVKM. The CDR3 is 17 amino acids. The ends lost 5 bases at V and 2 bases at J; junction bases unmatched: 10. CDR3 protein: CASSPGGLAGGQETQYF. In DNA form, the CDR3 reads TGTGCCAGCAGTCCTGGCGGGCTAGCGGGGGGACAAGAGACCCAGTACTTC.